A single sample gave rise to the 27 T cell receptor beta chains below, sequenced in a study of cytomegalovirus exposure and HLA in healthy donors. PCR was performed using 60 Vbeta and 13 Jbeta primers. The table came from immunoSEQ multiplex PCR; TCRdb's copy has only in-frame clones and leaves some out. Of about 180,000 clones in the sample, 75% to 85% were seen once. The sequenced sample consisted of PBMCs. The receptor source for this set is a woman aged 55-69 years in good health and CMV-seropositive.

V usage is TRBV14 and J usage is TRBJ1-1; D is unresolved. V shed 3 bases and J shed 6 bases, with 14 bases lying between them. The germline V gene encodes CDR1 SGHDN and CDR2 FVKESK. The CDR3 has 14 residues. The chain's CDR3 is CASSHIRENSEAFF. The CDR3 DNA reads as TGTGCCAGCAGCCATATACGGGAGAATTCTGAAGCTTTCTTT.

The V and J genes are TRBV27 and TRBJ2-3; 7 positions match TRBD2. The CDR3 has 14 amino acids. V dropped 5 bases and J dropped 2; count of bases not matched to a gene: 4. Germline V gene lookup returns CDR1 MNHEY and CDR2 SMNVEV (reference sequence). Here the CDR3 reads CASSPSGNTDTQYF. The CDR3 region has the DNA TGTGCCAGCAGTCCGAGCGGGAACACAGATACGCAGTATTTT.

The chain is built from TRBV5-8 and TRBJ1-3; D is unclear. The germline CDR1 and CDR2 sequences are SGHTS and YDEGEE. There are 13 residues in the CDR3. V shed 2 bases and J shed 3 bases, with 6 bases lying between them. CDR3 protein: CASSFRGGNTIYF. CDR3 coding DNA: TGTGCCAGCAGCTTCCGAGGTGGAAACACCATATATTTT.

This clone appeared once. This chain joins TRBV5-8 and TRBJ2-3, with 8 nucleotides matching TRBD1. This CDR3 contains 15 residues. The germline gives CDR1 SGHTS, CDR2 YDEGEE. The V gene end was trimmed by 3 bases and the J gene end by 1 base; junction bases not matched to a gene: 4. The CDR3 loop is CASSSKGQGTDTQYF. CDR3 bases: TGTGCCAGCAGCTCAAAGGGACAGGGCACAGATACGCAGTATTTT.

This chain links TRBV30 with TRBJ2-5; 7 nucleotides align to TRBD2. The CDR3 totals 16 residues. From germline, CDR1 is GTSNPN and CDR2 SVGIG (reference sequence). With 0 bases clipped from V and 2 bases from J, the junction kept 9 bases outside the gene matches. DNA for the CDR3: TGTGCCTGGAGTGTTGGGCTTCTAGCGGCACAAGAGACCCAGTACTTC. Protein: CAWSVGLLAAQETQYF.

The chain's CDR3 is CASRTTEGTEQYF. CDR3 nucleotide sequence: TGTGCCAGCAGGACAACGGAGGGGACCGAGCAGTACTTC. The chain is built from TRBV28 and TRBJ2-7; D may be TRBD2 (6 bases). This CDR3 contains 13 residues. Trimming pared 6 bases from V and 6 bases from J, leaving 15 bases between. In germline, CDR1 is MDHEN, CDR2 SYDVKM.

J is TRBJ2-7 and V is TRBV5-4, with 10 bases aligning to TRBD1. The CDR3 runs 15 residues. The V gene's germline CDR1 is SGHNT and CDR2 YYREEE (reference sequence). The J segment lost 1 base and the V segment lost 2 bases, leaving 3 bases of the junction unmatched. CDR3 coding DNA: TGTGCCAGCAGCTTTCCGGGACAGGGGTCCTACGAGCAGTACTTC. Translated: CASSFPGQGSYEQYF.

The chain couples TRBV7-9 to TRBJ2-7, with D possibly being TRBD2 (6 bases). V lost 0 bases and J lost 5, with 17 bases in between. The CDR3 is 16 residues long. Germline CDR1 is SEHNR and CDR2 is FQNEAQ (reference sequence). The CDR3 spells CASSLALGDSGHEQYF. DNA for the CDR3: TGTGCCAGCAGCTTAGCTCTAGGGGACTCCGGCCACGAGCAGTACTTC.

This clone was seen only once. CDR3 DNA: TGTGCCAGCAGCTTAGGGCTAAGCACAGATACGCAGTATTTT. This codes for CASSLGLSTDTQYF. The rearrangement links TRBV7-3 to TRBJ2-3, with no clear D. Germline CDR1 is SGHTA and CDR2 is FQGTGA. The CDR3 is made up of 14 amino acids. V was pared by 2 bases and J by 0 bases, with 6 bases between.

This clone was counted a single time. This chain joins TRBV6-5 and TRBJ1-2; TRBD1 matches at 7 bases. Germline-derived CDR1 and CDR2 are MNHEY and SVGAGI. J was trimmed by 4 bases and V by 2 bases; bases with no gene match: 10. The CDR3 extends over 16 amino acids. The CDR3 is CASSYLLSTGSYGYTF. CDR3 nucleotides: TGTGCCAGCAGTTACCTCCTGTCGACAGGGAGCTATGGCTACACCTTC.

V and J are TRBV18 and TRBJ1-2, with D maybe TRBD1 (5 bases). The CDR3 is 12 residues long. Deletions cut 4 bases from V and 5 bases from J, with 8 bases between. Germline-derived CDR1 and CDR2 are KGHSH and LQKENI. As DNA, the CDR3 is TGTGCCAGCTCACTACAGGTGTATGGCTACACCTTC. Translating gives CASSLQVYGYTF.

This chain joins TRBV14 and TRBJ2-5; 11 bases map to TRBD2. The CDR3 length is 21 residues. Trimming removed 0 bases from V and 4 bases from J; junction bases left unmatched: 19. Germline CDR1 is SGHDN and CDR2 is FVKESK. Here the CDR3 DNA reads TGTGCCAGCAGCCAAGATAATTTCCCATTAGCGGGAGGGCGTTCGGGAGAGACCCAGTACTTC. Encoded protein: CASSQDNFPLAGGRSGETQYF.

CDR3: CASSLEVGSGFYNEQFF. The CDR3 DNA sequence: TGCGCCAGCAGCTTGGAAGTTGGTAGCGGGTTCTACAATGAGCAGTTCTTC. The chain uses TRBV5-1 and TRBJ2-1; 7 bases map to TRBD2. The CDR3 has 17 residues. Trimming took 0 bases from V and 3 from J; bases not matched to a gene: 9. The germline V gene encodes CDR1 SGHRS and CDR2 YFSETQ. The whole variable domain, remainder taken from reference TRBV5-1 and TRBJ2-1, is KAGVTQTPRYLIKTRGQQVTLSCSPISGHRSVSWYQQTPGQGLQFLFEYFSETQRNKGNFPGRFSGRQFSNSRSEMNVSTLELGDSALYLCASSLEVGSGFYNEQFFGPGTRLTVL.

V and J are TRBV25-1 and TRBJ2-5; 10 nucleotides agree with TRBD1. The J call may be incorrect, as the DNA end agrees better with TRBJ2-7. There are 13 residues in the CDR3. The germline CDR1 and CDR2 sequences are MGHDK and SYGVNS. In DNA form, the CDR3 reads TGTGCCAGCAGTCGGACAGGGGGCTACGAGCAGTACTTC. Its protein product is CASSRTGGYEQYF.

The rearrangement uses TRBV7-2 and TRBJ2-2; D may be TRBD1 (6 bases). There are 15 residues in the CDR3. The germline V gene has CDR1 SGHTA and CDR2 FQGNSA. V dropped 3 bases and J dropped 5 bases, with 13 bases sitting between them. As DNA, the CDR3 is TGTGCCAGCAGCTTTTCACAGGGCGGGACCGGGGAGCTGTTTTTT. This encodes CASSFSQGGTGELFF.

V is TRBV7-8 and J is TRBJ1-2; a weak D match, TRBD1 (5 bases). The CDR3 runs to 13 residues. Trimming stripped 2 bases from V and 7 bases from J, with 11 bases between. CDR1 and CDR2 (germline): SGHVS, FQNEAQ. The CDR3 bases are TGTGCCAGCAGCTTACAGGGTAGCGGTGGCTACACCTTC. The encoded protein is CASSLQGSGGYTF.

This clone was seen once. The V and J genes are TRBV7-2 and TRBJ2-7; TRBD2 matches 13 bases. The length of the CDR3 is 15 residues. From germline, CDR1 is SGHTA and CDR2 FQGNSA. Losses at the gene ends were 5 bases for V and 6 bases for J; bases not matched to a gene: 7. CDR3 DNA sequence: TGTGCCAGCAGCCCCTTAACTAGCGGGGGGGTCGAGCAGTACTTC. Its protein is CASSPLTSGGVEQYF.

V usage is TRBV7-2 and J usage is TRBJ2-1; D remains unclear. The V end lost 5 bases, the J end lost 7 bases, and 21 bases lay between the germline ends. Germline assignment: CDR1 SGHTA and CDR2 FQGNSA. This CDR3 region has 16 residues. Written as DNA, the CDR3 is TGTGCCAGCAGCAGTCAGGTCATGATCGAATGGAATGAGCAGTTCTTC. It yields the protein CASSSQVMIEWNEQFF.

This sequence joins TRBV27 and TRBJ1-2; 8 bases are shared with TRBD1. V dropped 0 bases and J dropped 3; count of bases not matched to a gene: 9. The CDR3 length is 17 residues. Looked up from germline, CDR1 is MNHEY and CDR2 is SMNVEV (reference sequence). This chain's CDR3 is CASSLSWGGQGHYGYTF. The CDR3 DNA sequence: TGTGCCAGCAGTTTATCCTGGGGCGGACAGGGACACTATGGCTACACCTTC.

J is TRBJ1-4 and V is TRBV6-5; no definite D call. V was cut by 0 bases and J by 6 bases, with 5 bases left in between. The CDR3 consists of 13 residues. Germline CDR1 MNHEY, CDR2 SVGAGI. The CDR3 DNA reads as TGTGCCAGCAGTTACTCCCTCGATGAAAAACTGTTTTTT. It codes for CASSYSLDEKLFF.

This clone has only a few counts. The V call is TRBV18, the J call TRBJ2-3, with a possible D match to TRBD1 (5 bases). V was shortened by 0 bases and J by 5 bases, with 12 bases between the two germline ends. The germline V gene encodes CDR1 KGHSH and CDR2 LQKENI. This CDR3 region has 15 residues. The CDR3 loop reads CASSPPAKGVDTQYF. The CDR3 nucleotides read TGTGCCAGCTCACCACCGGCGAAAGGGGTAGATACGCAGTATTTT.

The V gene is TRBV7-9, the J gene TRBJ1-2; D gene uncertain. The V gene lost 5 bases and the J gene lost 8 bases, with 15 bases spanning the gap. The CDR3 consists of 13 residues. CDR1 is SEHNR and CDR2 is FQNEAQ in the germline V gene (reference sequence). The CDR3 sequence: CASSQQRDSGYTF. The CDR3 DNA follows: TGTGCCAGCAGCCAACAGAGGGATTCCGGCTACACCTTC.

The chain combines TRBV11-2 with TRBJ2-1, with 12 bases aligning to TRBD2. The CDR3 runs to 14 residues. V was clipped by 7 bases and J by 9 bases; unmatched bases: 7. Germline V gene sequence: CDR1 SGHAT, CDR2 FQNNGV. The CDR3 nucleotides are TGTGCCAGCAACCTAGCGGGAGGGCCGGGTGAGCAGTTCTTC. It specifies CASNLAGGPGEQFF.

J is TRBJ2-2 and V is TRBV10-3, with 8 positions matching TRBD2. The J segment lost 6 bases and the V segment lost 2 bases, leaving 5 bases of the junction unmatched. The CDR3 runs to 15 residues. Germline assignment: CDR1 ENHRY and CDR2 SYGVKD. The DNA for the CDR3 is TGTGCCATCAGTGAGGACGGGCGGGAGGCCGGGGAGCTGTTTTTT. This translates into CAISEDGREAGELFF.

This sequence joins TRBV5-4 and TRBJ2-7, with TRBD1 identical over 8 bases. Looked up from germline, CDR1 is SGHNT and CDR2 is YYREEE (reference sequence). V lost 4 bases, J lost 4 bases, and 10 bases stayed unmatched. This CDR3 region has 15 residues. CDR3 nucleotide sequence: TGTGCCAGCAGCGGACGGGACAGGAGCTCTTACGAGCAGTACTTC. This encodes CASSGRDRSSYEQYF.

This clone was seen once. The chain employs TRBV19 and TRBJ1-5; D is uncertain. V lost 4 bases and J 5 bases, leaving 6 bases between the germline ends. Germline loops: CDR1 LNHDA, CDR2 SQIVND (reference sequence). The CDR3 covers 12 residues. CDR3 loop: CASSKIDQPQHF. DNA of the CDR3: TGTGCCAGTAGTAAAATAGATCAGCCCCAGCATTTT.

V usage is TRBV20-1 and J usage is TRBJ2-1, with D hard to call. The germline V gene has CDR1 DFQATT and CDR2 SNEGSKA (reference sequence). The CDR3 covers 10 residues. CDR3: CGFFRDEQFF. Written as DNA, the CDR3 is TGCGGGTTTTTCCGGGATGAGCAGTTCTTC.